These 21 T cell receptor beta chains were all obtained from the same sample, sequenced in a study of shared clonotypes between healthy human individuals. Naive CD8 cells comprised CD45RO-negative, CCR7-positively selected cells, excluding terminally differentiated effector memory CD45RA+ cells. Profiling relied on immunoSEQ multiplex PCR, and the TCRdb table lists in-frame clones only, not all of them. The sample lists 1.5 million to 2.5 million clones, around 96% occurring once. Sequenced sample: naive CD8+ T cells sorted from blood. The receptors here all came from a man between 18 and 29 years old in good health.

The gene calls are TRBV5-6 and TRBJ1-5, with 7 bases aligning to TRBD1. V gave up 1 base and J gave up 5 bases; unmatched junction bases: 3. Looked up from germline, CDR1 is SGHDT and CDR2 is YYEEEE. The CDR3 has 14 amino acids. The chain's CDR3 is CASSLWTGDQPQHF. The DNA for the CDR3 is TGTGCCAGCAGCTTGTGGACAGGAGATCAGCCCCAGCATTTT.

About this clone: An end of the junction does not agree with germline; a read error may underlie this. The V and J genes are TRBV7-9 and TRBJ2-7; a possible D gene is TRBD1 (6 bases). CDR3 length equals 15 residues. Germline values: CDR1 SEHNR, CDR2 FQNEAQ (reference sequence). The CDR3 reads CASSQERGTHYEQYF. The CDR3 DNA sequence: TGCGCCAGCAGCCAAGAGAGAGGGACACACTACGAGCAGTACTTC. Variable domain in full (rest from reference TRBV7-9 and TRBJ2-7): DTGVSQNPRHKITKRGQNVTFRCDPISEHNRLYWYRQTLGQGPEFLTYFQNEAQLEKSRLLSDRFSAERPKGSFSTLEIQRTEQGDSAMYLCASSQERGTHYEQYFGPGTRLTVT.

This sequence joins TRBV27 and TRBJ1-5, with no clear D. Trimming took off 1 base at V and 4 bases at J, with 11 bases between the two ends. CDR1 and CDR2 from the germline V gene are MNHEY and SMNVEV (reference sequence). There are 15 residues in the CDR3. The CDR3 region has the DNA TGTGCCAGCAGTTTATTTTTCGGGCTAAATCAGCCCCAGCATTTT. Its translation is CASSLFFGLNQPQHF.

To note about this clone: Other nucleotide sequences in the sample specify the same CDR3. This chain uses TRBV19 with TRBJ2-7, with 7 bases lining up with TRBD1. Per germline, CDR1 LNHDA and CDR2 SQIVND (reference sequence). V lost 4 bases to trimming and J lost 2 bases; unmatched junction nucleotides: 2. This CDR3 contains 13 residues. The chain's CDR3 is CASSTGGAYEQYF. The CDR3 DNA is TGTGCCAGTAGTACAGGGGGAGCCTACGAGCAGTACTTC. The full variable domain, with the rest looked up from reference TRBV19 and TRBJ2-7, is DGGITQSPKYLFRKEGQNVTLSCEQNLNHDAMYWYRQDPGQGLRLIYYSQIVNDFQKGDIAEGYSVSREKKESFPLTVTSAQKNPTAFYLCASSTGGAYEQYFGPGTRLTVT.

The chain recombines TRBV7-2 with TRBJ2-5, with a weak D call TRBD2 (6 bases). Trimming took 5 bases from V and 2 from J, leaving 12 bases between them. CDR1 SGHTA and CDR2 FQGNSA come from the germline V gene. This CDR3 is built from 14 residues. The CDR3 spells CASSRDFSQETQYF. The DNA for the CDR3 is TGTGCCAGCAGCCGGGACTTCTCTCAAGAGACCCAGTACTTC.

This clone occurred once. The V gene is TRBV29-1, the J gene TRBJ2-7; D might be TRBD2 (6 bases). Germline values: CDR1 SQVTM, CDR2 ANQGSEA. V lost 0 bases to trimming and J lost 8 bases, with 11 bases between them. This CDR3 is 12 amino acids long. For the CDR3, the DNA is TGCAGCGTTGAAGAGATCGGCGGGAAGCAGTACTTC. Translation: CSVEEIGGKQYF.

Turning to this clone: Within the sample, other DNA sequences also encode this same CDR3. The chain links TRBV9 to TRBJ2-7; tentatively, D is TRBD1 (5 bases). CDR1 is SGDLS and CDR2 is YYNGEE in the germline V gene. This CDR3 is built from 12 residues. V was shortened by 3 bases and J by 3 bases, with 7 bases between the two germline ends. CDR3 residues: CASSGQSYEQYF. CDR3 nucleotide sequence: TGTGCCAGCAGCGGACAGAGCTACGAGCAGTACTTC.

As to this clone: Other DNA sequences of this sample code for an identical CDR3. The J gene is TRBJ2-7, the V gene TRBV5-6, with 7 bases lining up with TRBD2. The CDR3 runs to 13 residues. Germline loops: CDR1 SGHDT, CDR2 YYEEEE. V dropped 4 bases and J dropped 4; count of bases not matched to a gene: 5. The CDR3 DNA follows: TGTGCCAGCAGCGCCGGGACTACTTACGAGCAGTACTTC. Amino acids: CASSAGTTYEQYF.

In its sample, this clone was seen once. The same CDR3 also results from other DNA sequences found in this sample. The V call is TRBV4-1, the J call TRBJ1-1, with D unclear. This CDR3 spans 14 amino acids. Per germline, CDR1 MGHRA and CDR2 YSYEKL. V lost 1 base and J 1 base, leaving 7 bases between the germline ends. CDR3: CASSQVEGNTEAFF. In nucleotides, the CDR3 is TGCGCCAGCAGCCAAGTCGAGGGGAACACTGAAGCTTTCTTT.

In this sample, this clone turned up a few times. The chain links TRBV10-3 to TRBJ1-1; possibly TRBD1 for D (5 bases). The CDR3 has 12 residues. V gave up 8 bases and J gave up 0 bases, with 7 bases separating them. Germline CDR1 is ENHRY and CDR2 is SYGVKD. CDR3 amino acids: CAIGGVNTEAFF. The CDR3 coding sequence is TGTGCCATCGGGGGGGTGAACACTGAAGCTTTCTTT.

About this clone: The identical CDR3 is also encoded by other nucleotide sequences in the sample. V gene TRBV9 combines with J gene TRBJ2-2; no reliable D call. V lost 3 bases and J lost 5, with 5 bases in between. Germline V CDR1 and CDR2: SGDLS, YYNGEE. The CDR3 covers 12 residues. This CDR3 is CASSAGTGELFF. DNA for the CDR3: TGTGCCAGCAGCGCCGGGACCGGGGAGCTGTTTTTT.

CDR3 residues: CASSPGSGISADTQYF. The CDR3 DNA reads TGTGCCAGCAGCCCAGGGAGCGGAATTTCCGCAGATACGCAGTATTTT. The chain uses TRBV5-6 and TRBJ2-3, with D possibly called TRBD1 or TRBD2 (5 bases each). The CDR3 covers 16 residues. Trimming took 4 bases from V and 4 from J, leaving 19 bases between them. In germline, CDR1 is SGHDT, CDR2 YYEEEE.

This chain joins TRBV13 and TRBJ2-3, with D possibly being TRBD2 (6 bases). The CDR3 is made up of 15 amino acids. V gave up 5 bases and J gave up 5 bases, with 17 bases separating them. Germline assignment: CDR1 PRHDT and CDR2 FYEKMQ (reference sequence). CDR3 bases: TGTGCCAGCAGCGTTCGTGGCGGGGAGCAAGATACGCAGTATTTT. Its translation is CASSVRGGEQDTQYF. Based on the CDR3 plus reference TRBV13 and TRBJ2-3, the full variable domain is AAGVIQSPRHLIKEKRETATLKCYPIPRHDTVYWYQQGPGQDPQFLISFYEKMQSDKGSIPDRFSAQQFSDYHSELNMSSLELGDSALYFCASSVRGGEQDTQYFGPGTRLTVL.

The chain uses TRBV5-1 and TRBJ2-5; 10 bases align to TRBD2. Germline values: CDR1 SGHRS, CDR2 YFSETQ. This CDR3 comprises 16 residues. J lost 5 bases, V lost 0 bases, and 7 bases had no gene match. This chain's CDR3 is CASSLVPAGGLETQYF. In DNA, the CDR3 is TGCGCCAGCAGCTTGGTTCCAGCGGGGGGGCTGGAGACCCAGTACTTC.

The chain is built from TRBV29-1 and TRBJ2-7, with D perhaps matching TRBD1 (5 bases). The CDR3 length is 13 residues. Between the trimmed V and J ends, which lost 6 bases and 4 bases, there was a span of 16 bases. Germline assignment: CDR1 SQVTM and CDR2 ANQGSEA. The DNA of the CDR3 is TGCAGCGTCTCAGGGTTCGCCCCATACGAGCAGTACTTC. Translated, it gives CSVSGFAPYEQYF.

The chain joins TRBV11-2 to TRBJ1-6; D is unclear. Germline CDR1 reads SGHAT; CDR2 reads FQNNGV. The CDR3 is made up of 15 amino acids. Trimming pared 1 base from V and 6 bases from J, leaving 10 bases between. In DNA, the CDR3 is TGTGCCAGCAGCTTAGGGTTCAGTTTTAATTCACCCCTCCACTTT. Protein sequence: CASSLGFSFNSPLHF.

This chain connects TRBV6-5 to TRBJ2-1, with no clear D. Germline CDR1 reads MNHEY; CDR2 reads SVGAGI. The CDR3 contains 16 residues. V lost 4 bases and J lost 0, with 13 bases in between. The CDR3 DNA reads TGTGCCAGCAGTTCCCCCGCTGGAAGCTCCTACAATGAGCAGTTCTTC. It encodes CASSSPAGSSYNEQFF.

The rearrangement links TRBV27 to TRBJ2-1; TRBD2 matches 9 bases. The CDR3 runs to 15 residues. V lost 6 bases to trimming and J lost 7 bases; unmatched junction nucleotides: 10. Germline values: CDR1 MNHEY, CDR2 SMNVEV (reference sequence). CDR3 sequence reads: CASRLAGPLWNEQFF. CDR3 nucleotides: TGTGCCAGCAGACTAGCGGGTCCCCTTTGGAATGAGCAGTTCTTC.

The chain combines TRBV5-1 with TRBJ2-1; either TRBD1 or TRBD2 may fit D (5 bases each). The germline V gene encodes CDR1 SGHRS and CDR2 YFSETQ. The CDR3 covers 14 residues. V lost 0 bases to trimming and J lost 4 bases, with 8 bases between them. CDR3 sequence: CASSLGDVYNEQFF. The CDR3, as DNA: TGCGCCAGCAGCTTGGGGGACGTGTACAATGAGCAGTTCTTC. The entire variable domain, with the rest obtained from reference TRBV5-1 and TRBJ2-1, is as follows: KAGVTQTPRYLIKTRGQQVTLSCSPISGHRSVSWYQQTPGQGLQFLFEYFSETQRNKGNFPGRFSGRQFSNSRSEMNVSTLELGDSALYLCASSLGDVYNEQFFGPGTRLTVL.

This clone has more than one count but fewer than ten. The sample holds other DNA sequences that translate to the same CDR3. In DNA, the CDR3 is TGTGCCAGCAGTTACTCTGGGGAAGCCTACGAGCAGTACTTC. Protein sequence: CASSYSGEAYEQYF. This sequence joins TRBV6-6 and TRBJ2-7; D unclear. CDR3 length equals 14 residues. Trimming left V 0 bases short and J 2 bases short, with 8 bases between. Germline CDR1 MNHNY, CDR2 SVGAGI (reference sequence).

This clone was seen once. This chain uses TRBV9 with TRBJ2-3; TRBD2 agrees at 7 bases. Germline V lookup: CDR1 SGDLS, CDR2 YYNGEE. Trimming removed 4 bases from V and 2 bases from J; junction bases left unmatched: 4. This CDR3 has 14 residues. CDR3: CASSWTSTTDTQYF. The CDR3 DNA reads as TGTGCCAGCAGCTGGACTAGTACCACAGATACGCAGTATTTT.